This T cell receptor beta chain is drawn from a study of CD8+CD57+ T cells in acquired aplastic anemia. Overall study findings and caveats: It was found that fewer than 35 CD8+ CDR3 sequences were shared between patients and controls.

Sequencing was done on patients that had shown CD8+CD57+ cell expansion by flow cytometry. Severe acquired aplastic anemia affected all patients. The study profiled TCR beta VDJ and CDR3 using genomic DNA as template. A single record per CDR3 protein comes from TCRdb applying MiXCR to the reads. The sample holds more than 200,000 distinct CDR3 sequences, roughly 53% seen once. The CDR3 consists of 15 residues. Deletions cut 2 bases from V and 5 bases from J, with 15 bases between. Germline-derived CDR1 and CDR2 are MRHNA and SNTAGT. Ten or more counts support this clonotype. What it recognizes is unknown.

The TCR originated in a human donor with aplastic anemia. The chain has TRBV6-4 and TRBJ1-1, with D possibly being TRBD1 (6 bases). The sequenced sample consisted of sorted CD4+, CD8+, or CD8+CD57+ T cells (not recorded which) from PBMCs. The CDR3 spells CASSDEGGGRTEAFF. CDR3 in DNA: TGTGCCAGCAGTGACGAGGGGGGGGGACGGACTGAAGCTTTCTTT.